This T cell receptor (beta chain) was profiled in a study of T-cell memory formation after mild COVID-19. Study at large: Most TCR clusters belonged to a single donor. Study conclusions and caveats: Pre-infection memory already had some responding clones, implying cross-reactive memory joined.

5'RACE with constant-segment primers built TCRalpha and TCRbeta cDNA libraries with UMIs. TCRdb itself ran the 5' RACE reads through MiXCR, one entry per CDR3 protein. The profile covers approximately 60,000 distinct CDR3 sequences, with 9% to 9.5% appearing a single time and more than 1% taken by the ten largest. V lost 4 bases and J lost 5; bases outside the gene matches: 10. The CDR3 is 15 residues long. CDR1 LGHDT and CDR2 YNNKEL come from the germline V gene (reference sequence). Worth noting for this clonotype: Its antigen is not known.

Sequenced: PBMCs or a T cell subset sorted from them (not recorded which). This chain joins TRBV3-1 and TRBJ1-1; 7 bases are shared with TRBD1. The source is a man younger than 30 who had mild COVID-19 (a few samples of this study predate the infection). Cell type and time point are not known. The CDR3 bases are TGTGCCAGCAGCCCACCCGAGGGGGCAAATACTGAAGCTTTCTTT. Translating it yields CASSPPEGANTEAFF.